This T cell receptor beta chain was documented in a study of T-cell reconstitution after alpha-beta-depleted transplantation in children listed by TCRdb under 2016. Background on the whole study: Using TCR repertoire profiling, the study quantitatively followed how T-cell immune reconstitution unfolded in children after TCRalphabeta/CD19-depleted allogeneic hematopoietic cell transplantation. The research as a whole found: In some patients, the high TCRbeta diversity seen at day 60 was put down to recipient T cells and intrathymic progenitors that had survived conditioning. Hyperexpanded clone frequencies declined over subsequent months; after one year, T-cell counts and TCRbeta diversity were mostly attributed to newly produced T cells. The apparently early recovery of alphabetaT-cell counts about two months after transplant reportedly depended on only several hundred rapidly expanded clones that came from non-depleted graft cells.

This specimen's treatment or condition label, interpreted: allogeneic hematopoietic cell transplantation with graft depleted of TCRalphabeta T cells and CD19 B cells. Transplant recipients were children who received TCRalphabeta/CD19-depleted allogeneic hematopoietic cell grafts. This clonotype was detected only a few times. Its antigen is currently not known. No base-level quality is on record; no much larger clone is a single base apart. To prepare the library, PCR was applied. Sequenced on an Illumina HiSeq 2500. TCR libraries were prepared with molecular barcoding, using unique molecular identifiers to normalize TCRbeta repertoire quantification. The public reads were run again by TCRdb, first through fastp at Q25 and then through MiXCR, and only productive beta chains were kept. Each entry merges the rows of one CDR3 protein and shows their most common DNA and genes. Across this sample there are roughly 350,000 distinct CDR3 sequences, with roughly 15% seen only once. About 41% of the sample is held by the ten biggest clonotypes.

The junction shows trimming of 6 bases on V and 4 bases on J, and the gene matches do not reach 9 bases of it. The CDR3 numbers 16 residues from cysteine through phenylalanine. Just the 48-base CDR3 DNA is kept, in frame starting at base 1. Per the germline V gene, MNHNS is the CDR1 and SASEGT is the CDR2. The sequenced sample was PBMCs, mostly from graft donor cells, obtained 360 days after TCRalphabeta/CD19-depleted stem cell transplant. The V and J genes are TRBV6-1 and TRBJ2-1, and 10 junction bases match TRBD2. This clonotype was obtained from a male patient between 2 and 10 years old who had a stem cell transplant for acute lymphoblastic leukemia, so the T cells may come from the graft donor. Here is the DNA: TGTGCCAGCAGAGGACTAGCGGTCTCCTCGTACAATGAGCAGTTCTTC. The translation is CASRGLAVSSYNEQFF.